The 32 T cell receptor beta chains reported below all come from one sample, sequenced in a study of blood T cell repertoires in COVID-19. Sequencing was performed with immunoSEQ multiplex PCR; in TCRdb, only in-frame clones are kept and a portion is missing. The sample carries about 330,000 clones, 86% recorded once. Material: peripheral blood. The source is a woman aged 45-59 years with acute or convalescent COVID-19.

The J gene is TRBJ2-3, the V gene TRBV28; D gene ambiguous. The germline CDR1 and CDR2 sequences are MDHEN and SYDVKM. The germline V and J ends were trimmed by 7 bases and 3 bases, with 17 bases remaining between them. The CDR3 is 15 residues long. CDR3: CASTLTGYTTDTQYF. For the CDR3, the DNA is TGTGCCAGCACCCTTACCGGGTATACTACAGATACGCAGTATTTT.

This clone was observed a few times. The rearrangement links TRBV28 to TRBJ1-2; 8 nucleotides align to TRBD1. The CDR3 runs 16 residues. Per the germline V gene, CDR1 is MDHEN and CDR2 is SYDVKM. Trimming took 3 bases from V and 3 from J; bases not matched to a gene: 9. CDR3 nucleotide sequence: TGTGCCAGCAGTTTCCATCAGGGGGCCCAAGACTATGGCTACACCTTC. It yields the protein CASSFHQGAQDYGYTF.

The J gene is TRBJ2-3, the V gene TRBV6-2 or TRBV6-3; D is undetermined. V gave up 3 bases and J gave up 4 bases, with 5 bases separating them. There are 12 residues in the CDR3. The germline V gene encodes CDR1 MNHEY and CDR2 SVGEGT. The CDR3 DNA reads as TGTGCCAGCAGTTATCCTCCAGATACGCAGTATTTT. It translates to CASSYPPDTQYF.

The chain uses TRBV5-6 and TRBJ2-1, with 11 bases aligning to TRBD1. Losses at the gene ends were 1 base for V and 8 bases for J; bases not matched to a gene: 5. Germline CDR1 reads SGHDT; CDR2 reads YYEEEE. The CDR3 spans 15 residues. As DNA, the CDR3 is TGTGCCAGCAGCTTGATTAGGACAGGGGGCGATGAGCAGTTCTTC. Its translation: CASSLIRTGGDEQFF.

In its sample, this clone was seen once. The chain combines TRBV14 with TRBJ1-2, with 7 positions matching TRBD1. With V trimmed by 4 bases and J by 1 base, 9 bases remained unmatched. Looked up from germline, CDR1 is SGHDN and CDR2 is FVKESK. The CDR3 is 16 amino acids. In DNA form, the CDR3 reads TGTGCCAGCAGCCCGCGGACAGGATCTTTTAACTATGGCTACACCTTC. Translated, it gives CASSPRTGSFNYGYTF. Looking up the rest from reference TRBV14 and TRBJ1-2 gives the full variable domain: EAGVTQFPSHSVIEKGQTVTLRCDPISGHDNLYWYRRVMGKEIKFLLHFVKESKQDESGMPNNRFLAERTGGTYSTLKVQPAELEDSGVYFCASSPRTGSFNYGYTFGSGTRLTVV.

The chain couples TRBV24-1 to TRBJ2-2; 7 bases fit TRBD1. The junction had 6 bases not matched to a gene; V was cut back by 2 bases and J by 7 bases. This CDR3 has 15 residues. From germline, CDR1 is KGHDR and CDR2 SFDVKD. The CDR3 coding sequence is TGTGCCACCAGTGATTCGGGCAGGGGGAGCGGGGAGCTGTTTTTT. It specifies CATSDSGRGSGELFF.

J is TRBJ2-7 and V is TRBV6-2 or TRBV6-3; no reliable D call. Per germline, CDR1 MNHEY and CDR2 SVGEGT. The V end was cut by 8 bases, the J end by 6 bases, with 11 bases between. The length of the CDR3 is 11 residues. CDR3 amino acids: CASGLRFEQYF. For the CDR3, the DNA is TGTGCCAGCGGTTTGCGGTTCGAGCAGTACTTC.

This chain connects TRBV18 to TRBJ2-7; D might be TRBD2 (5 bases). CDR3 length: 13 amino acids. V was shortened by 3 bases and J by 4 bases, with 10 bases between the two germline ends. The germline gives CDR1 KGHSH, CDR2 LQKENI. Here the CDR3 reads CASSPRGGYEQYF. The CDR3 coding sequence is TGTGCCAGCTCACCGCGCGGCGGGTACGAGCAGTACTTC. Based on the CDR3 plus reference TRBV18 and TRBJ2-7, the full variable domain is NAGVMQNPRHLVRRRGQEARLRCSPMKGHSHVYWYRQLPEEGLKFMVYLQKENIIDESGMPKERFSAEFPKEGPSILRIQQVVRGDSAAYFCASSPRGGYEQYFGPGTRLTVT.

The chain joins TRBV29-1 to TRBJ2-1; no definite D call. V lost 1 base and J lost 0, with 13 bases in between. The CDR3 extends over 16 amino acids. Germline assignment: CDR1 SQVTM and CDR2 ANQGSEA. CDR3 residues: CSVEGPATSSYNEQFF. CDR3 coding DNA: TGCAGCGTTGAAGGGCCTGCCACCAGCTCCTACAATGAGCAGTTCTTC.

This chain uses TRBV7-2 with TRBJ2-3, with 10 bases fitting TRBD2. This CDR3 has 17 residues. Germline CDR1 SGHTA, CDR2 FQGNSA. V lost 1 base to trimming and J lost 3 bases; unmatched junction nucleotides: 7. The CDR3 DNA is TGTGCCAGCAGCTTAGGTCCTAGCGGGAGCGGGACAGATACGCAGTATTTT. This encodes CASSLGPSGSGTDTQYF.

The gene calls are TRBV18 and TRBJ1-1; 10 bases match TRBD1. The CDR3 contains 15 residues. Germline-derived CDR1 and CDR2 are KGHSH and LQKENI. Trimming cost V 3 bases and J 6 bases; bases outside gene matches: 7. CDR3 residues: CASSPGQGFGAEAFF. The CDR3 nucleotides read TGTGCCAGCTCACCGGGACAGGGGTTCGGGGCTGAAGCTTTCTTT.

This chain uses TRBV27 with TRBJ2-1; D might be TRBD2 (5 bases). Between the trimmed V and J ends, which lost 5 bases and 0 bases, there was a span of 8 bases. The CDR3 is 14 residues long. Germline V CDR1 and CDR2: MNHEY, SMNVEV (reference sequence). CDR3 sequence: CASSEGFSYNEQFF. CDR3 DNA sequence: TGTGCCAGCAGTGAGGGTTTCTCCTACAATGAGCAGTTCTTC.

The chain has TRBV6-6 and TRBJ2-5; 13 bases fit TRBD2. Germline CDR1 is MNHNY and CDR2 is SVGAGI (reference sequence). Losses at the gene ends were 3 bases for V and 3 bases for J; bases not matched to a gene: 1. The CDR3 is 15 amino acids. The CDR3 sequence is CASSYGLAGEETQYF. The CDR3 nucleotides read TGTGCCAGCAGTTATGGACTAGCGGGAGAAGAGACCCAGTACTTC.

This chain joins TRBV15 and TRBJ1-1, with unresolved D. The CDR3 is 13 amino acids. Trimming stripped 6 bases from V and 0 bases from J, with 8 bases between. Per germline, CDR1 LNHNV and CDR2 YYDKDF (reference sequence). CDR3 amino acids: CATRAQLNTEAFF. In nucleotides, the CDR3 is TGTGCCACCAGGGCCCAACTGAACACTGAAGCTTTCTTT.

The V and J genes are TRBV7-2 and TRBJ2-5; D unresolved. Germline CDR1 is SGHTA and CDR2 is FQGNSA. This CDR3 is built from 13 residues. The V end lost 5 bases, the J end lost 2 bases, and 9 bases lay between the germline ends. CDR3 sequence reads: CASSDDIQETQYF. CDR3 coding DNA: TGTGCCAGCAGCGATGACATTCAAGAGACCCAGTACTTC.

Concerning this clone: Within the sample, other DNA sequences also encode this same CDR3. The chain uses TRBV5-1 and TRBJ2-3, with 9 bases aligning to TRBD1. Germline V gene lookup returns CDR1 SGHRS and CDR2 YFSETQ. Trimming cost V 3 bases and J 3 bases; bases outside gene matches: 2. This CDR3 is built from 14 residues. The CDR3 DNA follows: TGCGCCAGCAGCTCGGGACAGGGAACAGATACGCAGTATTTT. Amino acids: CASSSGQGTDTQYF.

This chain connects TRBV6-2 or TRBV6-3 to TRBJ1-2; D is undetermined. V lost 2 bases and J lost 7, with 11 bases in between. This CDR3 has 13 amino acids. In germline, CDR1 is MNHEY, CDR2 SVGEGT. The CDR3 sequence: CASSYARLSGYTF. The CDR3 DNA reads as TGTGCCAGCAGTTACGCCAGGTTGAGTGGCTACACCTTC.

Remarks on this clone: Different DNA sequences within this sample yield the same CDR3. The CDR3 DNA follows: TGTGCCAGCAGCTTACAGGGCTACGAGCAGTACTTC. Its protein product is CASSLQGYEQYF. The V call is TRBV11-2, the J call TRBJ2-7, with a weak D call TRBD1 (5 bases). Germline loops: CDR1 SGHAT, CDR2 FQNNGV. This CDR3 is built from 12 residues. V lost 2 bases to trimming and J lost 3 bases, with 5 bases between them.

V is TRBV5-1 and J is TRBJ2-2; perhaps TRBD2 as D (7 bases). The CDR3 covers 15 residues. V lost 3 bases and J lost 6, with 15 bases in between. The germline V gene encodes CDR1 SGHRS and CDR2 YFSETQ. This CDR3 is CASSSLAGAPGELFF. CDR3 in DNA: TGCGCCAGCAGCTCCCTGGCGGGGGCCCCCGGGGAGCTGTTTTTT. Looking up the rest from reference TRBV5-1 and TRBJ2-2 gives the full variable domain: KAGVTQTPRYLIKTRGQQVTLSCSPISGHRSVSWYQQTPGQGLQFLFEYFSETQRNKGNFPGRFSGRQFSNSRSEMNVSTLELGDSALYLCASSSLAGAPGELFFGEGSRLTVL.

This clone was observed once. The DNA for the CDR3 is TGCAGCGTTGAATACGGTGAAGCTTTCTTT. Translation: CSVEYGEAFF. The chain joins TRBV29-1 to TRBJ1-1; D not resolved. In germline, CDR1 is SQVTM, CDR2 ANQGSEA. The V gene lost 2 bases and the J gene lost 7 bases, with 5 bases spanning the gap. The CDR3 covers 10 residues.

V usage is TRBV28 and J usage is TRBJ2-2, with 9 bases aligning to TRBD1. There are 15 residues in the CDR3. V gave up 7 bases and J gave up 5 bases; unmatched junction bases: 8. Per the germline V gene, CDR1 is MDHEN and CDR2 is SYDVKM. The DNA for the CDR3 is TGTGCCAGCACTGACCCGGGACAGGGTACCGGGGAGCTGTTTTTT. This encodes CASTDPGQGTGELFF.

This clone was found a few times. The V gene is TRBV28, the J gene TRBJ1-2, with D possibly matching TRBD1 (6 bases). The CDR3 extends over 15 amino acids. In germline, CDR1 is MDHEN, CDR2 SYDVKM. V lost 5 bases, J lost 1 base, and 14 bases lay in between. The CDR3 DNA follows: TGTGCCAGCAGTCCGCGACAGGTATTTAACTATGGCTACACCTTC. It encodes CASSPRQVFNYGYTF.

This sequence joins TRBV5-5 and TRBJ2-2; 7 bases line up with TRBD2. With V trimmed by 3 bases and J by 5 bases, 7 bases remained unmatched. The CDR3 is 15 amino acids. Germline assignment: CDR1 SGHKS and CDR2 YYEKEE (reference sequence). The CDR3 spells CASSSPGRGTGELFF. As DNA, the CDR3 is TGTGCCAGCAGCTCCCCGGGGCGGGGGACCGGGGAGCTGTTTTTT.

CDR3 in amino acids: CASSPGVLNSPLHF. Written as DNA, the CDR3 is TGTGCCAGCAGTCCAGGGGTGTTGAATTCACCCCTCCACTTT. V and J are TRBV28 and TRBJ1-6, with TRBD1 as a possible D gene (6 bases). The CDR3 totals 14 residues. CDR1 MDHEN and CDR2 SYDVKM come from the germline V gene. The germline V and J ends were trimmed by 5 bases and 7 bases, with 12 bases remaining between them.

This rearrangement joins TRBV7-2 to TRBJ1-2; TRBD1 might be the D (5 bases). The length of the CDR3 is 14 residues. CDR1 and CDR2 (germline): SGHTA, FQGNSA. Trimming removed 1 base at V and 5 bases at J, with 11 bases between. DNA for the CDR3: TGTGCCAGCAGCTTAGGGGGCCCGATGTATGGCTACACCTTC. The encoded protein is CASSLGGPMYGYTF.

The rearrangement joins TRBV5-1 to TRBJ2-5, with 14 bases matching TRBD2. CDR3 length equals 17 residues. The V segment lost 5 bases and the J segment 5 bases; nucleotides outside the gene matches: 11. CDR1 and CDR2 (germline): SGHRS, YFSETQ. The CDR3: CASRERLAGGQRETQYF. The CDR3, as DNA: TGCGCCAGCAGGGAACGACTAGCGGGAGGGCAACGGGAGACCCAGTACTTC.

The V and J genes are TRBV19 and TRBJ2-7; tentative D call: TRBD1 (5 bases). Germline V gene lookup returns CDR1 LNHDA and CDR2 SQIVND (reference sequence). The CDR3 has 14 residues. V was clipped by 4 bases and J by 0 bases, with 10 bases between them. The chain's CDR3 is CASSKGQGSYEQYF. Here the CDR3 DNA reads TGTGCCAGTAGTAAGGGGCAGGGCTCCTACGAGCAGTACTTC.

This chain uses TRBV4-2 with TRBJ2-1, with D possibly being TRBD2 (5 bases). The CDR3 is 15 residues long. Germline loops: CDR1 LGHNA, CDR2 YNFKEQ. Trimming removed 0 bases from V and 3 bases from J, with 9 bases in between. The CDR3 sequence: CASSQDSGGYNEQFF. The CDR3 DNA sequence: TGTGCCAGCAGCCAAGATTCAGGAGGCTACAATGAGCAGTTCTTC.

The gene calls are TRBV5-4 and TRBJ2-1, with D maybe TRBD1 (6 bases). Germline V gives CDR1 SGHNT, CDR2 YYREEE (reference sequence). Trimming shortened V by 0 bases and J by 7 bases, and 11 bases separated the two germline ends. The length of the CDR3 is 14 residues. CDR3 loop: CASSLGGLQNEQFF. Here the CDR3 DNA reads TGTGCCAGCAGCTTGGGGGGGCTTCAGAATGAGCAGTTCTTC.

This clone was counted between two and nine times. The V and J genes are TRBV10-3 and TRBJ2-1; no reliable D call. Germline assignment: CDR1 ENHRY and CDR2 SYGVKD. CDR3 size: 15 residues. The V end lost 0 bases, the J end lost 6 bases, and 12 bases lay between the germline ends. CDR3 nucleotide sequence: TGTGCCATCAGTGAGTCCGGAGTCAACGGCAATGAGCAGTTCTTC. The encoded protein is CAISESGVNGNEQFF.

V and J are TRBV5-1 and TRBJ2-4, with a tentative D call TRBD2 (6 bases). Trimming took off 2 bases at V and 2 bases at J, with 17 bases between the two ends. This CDR3 is 17 amino acids long. Germline loops: CDR1 SGHRS, CDR2 YFSETQ. The CDR3 DNA follows: TGCGCCAGCAGCTTTGGAGCAGGGAGGAGGTCCAAAAACATTCAGTACTTC. This gives the protein CASSFGAGRRSKNIQYF. Full variable domain (rest looked up from reference TRBV5-1 and TRBJ2-4): KAGVTQTPRYLIKTRGQQVTLSCSPISGHRSVSWYQQTPGQGLQFLFEYFSETQRNKGNFPGRFSGRQFSNSRSEMNVSTLELGDSALYLCASSFGAGRRSKNIQYFGAGTRLSVL.

The chain couples TRBV28 to TRBJ2-7; tentative D call: TRBD1 (5 bases). CDR1 MDHEN and CDR2 SYDVKM come from the germline V gene. The V gene lost 10 bases and the J gene lost 0 bases, with 16 bases spanning the gap. This CDR3 region has 14 residues. The CDR3 is CATYLKGPSYEQYF. CDR3 DNA sequence: TGTGCCACCTACCTGAAGGGGCCCTCCTACGAGCAGTACTTC.